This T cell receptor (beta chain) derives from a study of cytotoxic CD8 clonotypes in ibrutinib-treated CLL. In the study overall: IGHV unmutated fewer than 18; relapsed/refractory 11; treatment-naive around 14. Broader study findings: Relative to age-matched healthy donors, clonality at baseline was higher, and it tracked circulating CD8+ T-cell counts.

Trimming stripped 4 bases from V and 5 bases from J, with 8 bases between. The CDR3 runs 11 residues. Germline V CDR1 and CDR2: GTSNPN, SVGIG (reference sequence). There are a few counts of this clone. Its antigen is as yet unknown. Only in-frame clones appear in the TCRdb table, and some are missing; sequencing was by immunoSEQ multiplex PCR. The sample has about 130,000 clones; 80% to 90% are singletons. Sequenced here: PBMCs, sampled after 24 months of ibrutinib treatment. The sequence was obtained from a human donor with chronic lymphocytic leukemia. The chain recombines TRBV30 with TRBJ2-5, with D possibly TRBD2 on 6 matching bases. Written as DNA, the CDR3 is TGTGCCTGGAATGGGGGGGAGACCCAGTACTTC. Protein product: CAWNGGETQYF.